The 23 T cell receptor beta chains below were found in one sample sequenced in a study of OX40 agonist ivuxolimab in advanced cancers. The library was obtained by the immunoSEQ multiplex PCR assay. Drawn from immuneACCESS, this table holds only the in-frame rearrangements with V and J called that TCRdb kept. Clones are partly lost; checked studies trace under half to an unresolved V gene and leave the rest unexplained. The sample yields about 84,000 clones; roughly 90% were counted once. Together, the top ten hold over 0.15% of the sample. The sample here was CD4+ or CD8+ T cells sorted from blood, taken in a trial of the OX40 agonist ivuxolimab. These receptors were collected from an adult with an advanced solid tumor such as melanoma, head and neck, liver or kidney cancer.

J is TRBJ1-1 and V is TRBV27, with unresolved D. Germline assignment: CDR1 MNHEY and CDR2 SMNVEV (reference sequence). This CDR3 has 15 amino acids. The V end was cut by 2 bases, the J end by 7 bases, with 17 bases between. In DNA, the CDR3 is TGTGCCAGCAGTTTAAGGGTTGGGGTAACCGGTGAAGCTTTCTTT. Translating gives CASSLRVGVTGEAFF.

The J gene is TRBJ2-2, the V gene TRBV9, with 8 bases identical to TRBD2. The CDR3 loop spans 14 amino acids. Germline values: CDR1 SGDLS, CDR2 YYNGEE. Trimming at V came to 2 bases and at J to 4 bases, leaving 1 base not matched to a gene. The CDR3 is CASSVGLATGELFF. CDR3 bases: TGTGCCAGCAGCGTCGGACTAGCCACCGGGGAGCTGTTTTTT.

V is TRBV10-3 and J is TRBJ1-1; TRBD1 agrees at 7 bases. The CDR3 sequence is 14 residues long. After removal of 7 bases from V and 1 base from J, the junction contained 6 bases not matched to a gene. Germline CDR1 reads ENHRY; CDR2 reads SYGVKD. The CDR3 bases are TGTGCCATCAATCAGGACAGGAAGAACACTGAAGCTTTCTTT. Translation gives CAINQDRKNTEAFF.

The chain employs TRBV6-1 and TRBJ2-2; the D is unclear. This CDR3 is built from 15 residues. Germline CDR1 reads MNHNS; CDR2 reads SASEGT. V was pared by 4 bases and J by 6 bases, with 15 bases between. This CDR3 is CASSALTVMPGELFF. In DNA, the CDR3 is TGTGCCAGCAGTGCTCTGACGGTGATGCCCGGGGAGCTGTTTTTT.

The CDR3 here is CASSPYEGTQYF. The CDR3 region has the DNA TGTGCCAGCTCACCATACGAAGGGACGCAGTATTTT. The V and J genes are TRBV18 and TRBJ2-3; no reliable D call. The length of the CDR3 is 12 residues. Germline CDR1 KGHSH, CDR2 LQKENI. Trimming took off 2 bases at V and 9 bases at J, with 9 bases between the two ends.

J is TRBJ2-5 and V is TRBV5-6; a possible D gene is TRBD1 (6 bases). CDR1 SGHDT and CDR2 YYEEEE come from the germline V gene. The CDR3 is 17 residues long. Trimming removed 5 bases at V and 3 bases at J, with 23 bases between. For the CDR3, the DNA is TGTGCCAGCAGTCGAAGGCTCAGGGGCGGCCGAGAAGAGACCCAGTACTTC. The encoded protein is CASSRRLRGGREETQYF.

This chain uses TRBV10-2 with TRBJ2-3; D gene unclear. Trimming cost V 6 bases and J 8 bases, with 12 bases left between them. Germline loops: CDR1 WSHSY, CDR2 SAAADI. The CDR3 is 12 amino acids. The CDR3 protein is CASSPLAGTQYF. DNA of the CDR3: TGCGCCAGCAGCCCCCTGGCAGGTACGCAGTATTTT.

This chain uses TRBV27 with TRBJ1-2, with a weak D call TRBD1 (6 bases). V dropped 6 bases and J dropped 1 base, with 15 bases sitting between them. The CDR3 covers 15 residues. Germline V gives CDR1 MNHEY, CDR2 SMNVEV (reference sequence). The CDR3 loop is CASRRQPRGNYGYTF. In nucleotides, the CDR3 is TGTGCCAGCAGGAGACAGCCCAGGGGTAACTATGGCTACACCTTC.

With regard to this clone: The same CDR3 can be traced to other DNA sequences in this sample. This chain joins TRBV19 and TRBJ1-5, with 10 positions matching TRBD1. The CDR3 is made up of 14 amino acids. Germline CDR1 and CDR2: LNHDA and SQIVND (reference sequence). The J segment lost 1 base and the V segment lost 8 bases, leaving 2 bases of the junction unmatched. This chain's CDR3 is CASRQGASNQPQHF. Here the CDR3 DNA reads TGTGCCAGTCGACAGGGGGCGAGCAATCAGCCCCAGCATTTT. The full variable domain, rest sourced from reference TRBV19 and TRBJ1-5, is DGGITQSPKYLFRKEGQNVTLSCEQNLNHDAMYWYRQDPGQGLRLIYYSQIVNDFQKGDIAEGYSVSREKKESFPLTVTSAQKNPTAFYLCASRQGASNQPQHFGDGTRLSIL.

V is TRBV30 and J is TRBJ2-7; the D gene is possibly TRBD1 (5 bases). CDR1 GTSNPN and CDR2 SVGIG come from the germline V gene (reference sequence). This CDR3 spans 12 amino acids. V shed 4 bases and J shed 2 bases, with 9 bases lying between them. The CDR3 sequence is CAWMKGAYEQYF. The DNA for the CDR3 is TGTGCCTGGATGAAAGGGGCCTACGAGCAGTACTTC.

V and J are TRBV2 and TRBJ2-1, with 9 bases identical to TRBD1. This CDR3 is built from 18 residues. Trimming cost V 6 bases and J 8 bases; bases outside gene matches: 20. Germline values: CDR1 SNHLY, CDR2 FYNNEI. The CDR3 spells CASREGQGFASFEHEQFF. The CDR3 DNA reads as TGTGCCAGCAGAGAGGGACAGGGATTCGCCTCCTTCGAGCATGAGCAGTTCTTC.

Comments on this clone: The sample has other DNA sequences that encode this CDR3 too. The gene calls are TRBV5-4 and TRBJ2-3; the match to TRBD2 covers 16 bases. Trimming cost V 4 bases and J 7 bases; bases outside gene matches: 6. The CDR3 runs 16 residues. CDR1 is SGHNT, CDR2 YYREEE, per germline (reference sequence). The CDR3 is CASSHGTSGGANTQYF. The DNA for the CDR3 is TGTGCCAGCAGCCACGGGACTAGCGGGGGGGCAAATACGCAGTATTTT.

The V and J genes are TRBV7-2 and TRBJ2-3; a possible D gene is TRBD2 (5 bases). CDR1 SGHTA and CDR2 FQGNSA come from the germline V gene. Trimming stripped 6 bases from V and 0 bases from J, with 13 bases between. CDR3 size: 15 residues. CDR3 nucleotide sequence: TGTGCCAGCAGGCTGGAGGAGTTCAGCACAGATACGCAGTATTTT. Its translation is CASRLEEFSTDTQYF.

The chain employs TRBV5-1 and TRBJ2-7; the D gene could be TRBD1 or TRBD2 (6 bases each). The CDR3 is made up of 13 amino acids. Germline assignment: CDR1 SGHRS and CDR2 YFSETQ. V lost 4 bases to trimming and J lost 8 bases, with 16 bases between them. CDR3 coding DNA: TGCGCCAGCAGCCCCCTATCGGGGGCCCAGCAGTACTTC. It translates to CASSPLSGAQQYF.

The CDR3 bases are TGTGCCAGCAGCATCCGGGCAGGGAGGGCCACTGAAGCTTTCTTT. It specifies CASSIRAGRATEAFF. The chain has TRBV9 and TRBJ1-1; maybe TRBD1 (5 bases). Germline CDR1 reads SGDLS; CDR2 reads YYNGEE. V was clipped by 4 bases and J by 4 bases, with 17 bases between them. The length of the CDR3 is 15 residues. Combining the CDR3 with reference TRBV9 and TRBJ1-1 gives the whole variable domain DSGVTQTPKHLITATGQRVTLRCSPRSGDLSVYWYQQSLDQGLQFLIQYYNGEERAKGNILERFSAQQFPDLHSELNLSSLELGDSALYFCASSIRAGRATEAFFGQGTRLTVV.

This chain links TRBV7-9 with TRBJ2-7, with 12 bases aligning to TRBD1. Germline trimming cut 5 bases from V and 5 bases from J; bases unmatched to any gene: 10. The germline CDR1 and CDR2 sequences are SEHNR and FQNEAQ (reference sequence). The CDR3 is made up of 16 amino acids. The CDR3 DNA is TGTGCCAGCAGCCTTATCGCCGGGACAGGGGGCCACGAGCAGTACTTC. Translated, it gives CASSLIAGTGGHEQYF.

V gene TRBV6-6 combines with J gene TRBJ2-7; 8 bases agree with TRBD1. Trimming cost V 0 bases and J 4 bases; bases outside gene matches: 2. Germline CDR1 is MNHNY and CDR2 is SVGAGI (reference sequence). The CDR3 contains 14 residues. In DNA, the CDR3 is TGTGCCAGCAGTTACTCGGGGGACAGGTACGAGCAGTACTTC. Its translation is CASSYSGDRYEQYF.

CDR3 nucleotide sequence: TGTGCCAGCGATGATCGACTCCACCAATTGCAGTACTTC. Protein sequence: CASDDRLHQLQYF. The rearrangement joins TRBV28 to TRBJ2-7; no definite D call. Trimming shortened V by 8 bases and J by 9 bases, and 20 bases separated the two germline ends. This CDR3 spans 13 amino acids. CDR1 MDHEN and CDR2 SYDVKM come from the germline V gene.

This clone was observed a single time. The gene calls are TRBV27 and TRBJ2-7; weak D call: TRBD2 (5 bases). This CDR3 has 13 residues. The V gene lost 8 bases and the J gene lost 2 bases, with 13 bases spanning the gap. CDR1 and CDR2 (germline): MNHEY, SMNVEV (reference sequence). The CDR3 loop reads CASGDWRPYEQYF. In nucleotides, the CDR3 is TGTGCCAGCGGTGACTGGAGGCCCTACGAGCAGTACTTC.

The chain links TRBV30 to TRBJ2-3; 7 positions match TRBD2. The ends lost 2 bases at V and 0 bases at J; junction bases unmatched: 8. The germline gives CDR1 GTSNPN, CDR2 SVGIG (reference sequence). The CDR3 spans 16 residues. The chain's CDR3 is CAWSLASGYSTDTQYF. The CDR3 DNA reads as TGTGCCTGGAGTTTGGCTAGCGGCTATAGCACAGATACGCAGTATTTT.

The chain joins TRBV19 to TRBJ2-1, with D tentatively TRBD2 (6 bases). CDR1 is LNHDA and CDR2 is SQIVND in the germline V gene (reference sequence). Trimming took off 3 bases at V and 4 bases at J, with 22 bases between the two ends. The CDR3 is made up of 18 amino acids. In DNA, the CDR3 is TGTGCCAGTAGTATGAATCTGGGGGGTGTCGGTGTATACAATGAGCAGTTCTTC. The encoded protein is CASSMNLGGVGVYNEQFF.

The chain is built from TRBV11-2 and TRBJ1-1, with D maybe TRBD1 (6 bases). The germline V gene encodes CDR1 SGHAT and CDR2 FQNNGV. Trimming removed 1 base from V and 5 bases from J, with 17 bases in between. The CDR3 contains 16 residues. CDR3 sequence (DNA): TGTGCCAGCAGCTTAGCTAGAGGTCAGGGGTGGACTGAAGCTTTCTTT. Translating gives CASSLARGQGWTEAFF.

The chain recombines TRBV28 with TRBJ1-2, with 11 bases fitting TRBD1. CDR1 is MDHEN and CDR2 is SYDVKM in the germline V gene. The CDR3 sequence is 15 residues long. Trimming cost V 7 bases and J 5 bases; bases outside gene matches: 9. CDR3 bases: TGTGCCAGCACTCGAATTGGGACAGGGGGATATGGCTACACCTTC. Translation gives CASTRIGTGGYGYTF.